This T cell receptor beta chain was sequenced in a study of T-cell memory formation after mild COVID-19. cDNA libraries for TCR alpha and TCR beta, carrying sample barcodes and UMIs, came from 5'RACE with constant-segment primers. TCRdb redid the calling of the 5' RACE reads with MiXCR, one entry per CDR3 protein. The sample consists of 350,000 to 450,000 distinct CDR3 sequences, around 24% of them appearing once. About this clonotype: Its specificity is not known.

The CDR3 length is 14 residues. The V end was cut by 2 bases, the J end by 4 bases, with 12 bases between. CDR1 is MGHRA, CDR2 YSYEKL, per germline. The study, taken as a whole, reports: Cross-reactive memory appears to have joined, as suggested by some responding clones showing up in pre-infection memory. Clones contracting across day 15 to 85 had a balanced CD4/CD8 profile; later expanding clones leaned CD4+. CD4+ clones that contracted lay mainly in CM and EM; CD8+ ones lay in EMRA.

Material for sequencing was PBMCs or a T cell subset sorted from them (not recorded which). The receptor was derived from an adult woman who had mild COVID-19 (a few samples of this study predate the infection). Cell type and time point are not known. The rearrangement links TRBV4-1 to TRBJ2-7, with D maybe TRBD1 (6 bases). The CDR3, as DNA: TGCGCCAGCAGCCAATCAGGGGCCGGGTACGAGCAGTACTTC. This sequence encodes CASSQSGAGYEQYF.